The present entry profiles one T cell receptor beta chain with its context. This sample stems from a study of T cells and Merkel cell carcinoma outcomes. The junction had 13 bases not matched to a gene; V was cut back by 5 bases and J by 9 bases. Germline V lookup: CDR1 MNHNS, CDR2 SASEGT. The length of the CDR3 is 14 residues. Sequencing was performed with immunoSEQ multiplex PCR; in TCRdb, only in-frame clones are kept and a portion is missing. Of 13,000 to 15,000 clones listed, roughly 90% were seen once; the top ten hold about 2%. The source of this sequence is a human donor with Merkel cell carcinoma. Sequences were obtained from tumor tissue from Merkel cell carcinoma. V usage is TRBV6-1 and J usage is TRBJ2-7, with 7 bases aligning to TRBD2. The CDR3 spells CASSQGEGRRGQYF. The DNA of the CDR3 is TGTGCCAGCAGTCAAGGGGAGGGGCGGAGGGGGCAGTACTTC.